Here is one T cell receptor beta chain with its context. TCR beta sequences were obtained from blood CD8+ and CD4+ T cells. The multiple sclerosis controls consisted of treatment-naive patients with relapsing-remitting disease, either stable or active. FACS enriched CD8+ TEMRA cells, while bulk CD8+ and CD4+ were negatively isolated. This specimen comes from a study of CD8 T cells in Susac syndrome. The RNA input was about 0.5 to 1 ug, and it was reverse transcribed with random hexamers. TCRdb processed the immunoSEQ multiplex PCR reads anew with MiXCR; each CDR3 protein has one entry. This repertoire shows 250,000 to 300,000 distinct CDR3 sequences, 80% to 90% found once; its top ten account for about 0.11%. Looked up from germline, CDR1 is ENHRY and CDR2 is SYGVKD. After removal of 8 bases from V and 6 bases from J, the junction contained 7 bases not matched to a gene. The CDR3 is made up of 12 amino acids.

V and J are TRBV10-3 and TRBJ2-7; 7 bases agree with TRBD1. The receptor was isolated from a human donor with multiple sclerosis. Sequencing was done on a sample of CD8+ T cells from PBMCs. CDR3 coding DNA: TGTGCCATCGGACTTACAGGGGCCGAGCAGTACTTC. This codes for CAIGLTGAEQYF.